These T cell receptor beta chains were read from a single sample in a study of blood T cell repertoires in COVID-19. TCRdb's table, derived via immunoSEQ multiplex PCR, lists solely in-frame clones and lacks some. Of a few hundred thousand clones listed, around 83% are singletons. The sequenced material came from peripheral blood. The source of these receptors is a man aged 25-45 years who had recovered from COVID-19. Each CDR3 is given with its conserved first and last residue. The order of the fields is CDR3 length, clone size, J gene, V gene, D gene, CDR3 protein, CDR3 DNA. D genes are given only for firm matches. Expanded clones get a size class; other rows say once, few or many, or leave the size out.

>15|.|TRBJ1-4|TRBV2|.
CASARTEATNEKLFF
TGTGCCAGCGCAAGAACCGAGGCGACTAATGAAAAACTGTTTTTT
>14|once|TRBJ1-4|TRBV19|TRBD1
CASSQTGLHEKLFF
TGTGCCAGTAGTCAGACAGGGTTGCACGAAAAACTGTTTTTT
>15|.|TRBJ2-1|TRBV7-2|TRBD2
CASSRTSGAWNEQFF
TGTGCCAGCAGCCGGACTAGCGGGGCCTGGAATGAGCAGTTCTTC
>14|.|TRBJ1-1|TRBV10-3|.
CAISESLESTEAFF
TGTGCCATCAGTGAGTCTCTGGAGTCCACTGAAGCTTTCTTT
>16|.|TRBJ1-5|TRBV10-1|TRBD1
CASSHRDREVRQPQHF
TGCGCCAGCAGTCACCGGGACAGGGAGGTGCGGCAGCCCCAGCATTTT
>13|.|TRBJ1-2|TRBV12-3/TRBV12-4|TRBD1
CASSRTGGFGYTF
TGTGCCAGCAGCCGAACAGGGGGCTTTGGCTACACCTTC
>15|once|TRBJ2-3|TRBV19|.
CASSTGGKDTDTQYF
TGTGCCAGTAGTACAGGGGGGAAAGATACAGATACGCAGTATTTT
>12|.|TRBJ1-2|TRBV2|.
CASSDGGSGYTF
TGTGCCAGCAGTGACGGGGGGAGTGGCTACACCTTC
>14|many|TRBJ1-5|TRBV18|.
CASSPPGEIGAQHF
TGTGCCAGCTCACCCCCGGGGGAGATCGGAGCCCAGCATTTT
>16|.|TRBJ1-2|TRBV4-2|.
CASSQELVQGGYGYTF
TGTGCCAGCAGCCAAGAATTGGTACAGGGTGGCTATGGCTACACCTTC
>13|.|TRBJ1-1|TRBV28|.
CASSPQTVSEAFF
TGTGCCAGCAGTCCACAGACAGTCTCTGAAGCTTTCTTT
>12|.|TRBJ1-5|TRBV28|.
CASKEGDKPQHF
TGTGCCAGCAAGGAGGGTGATAAGCCCCAGCATTTT
>13|.|TRBJ2-7|TRBV18|.
CASSPAVTYEQYF
TGTGCCAGCTCACCGGCGGTGACCTACGAGCAGTACTTC
>18|once|TRBJ2-6|TRBV27|TRBD2
CASRSFGGGLSGANVLTF
TGTGCCAGCAGGTCCTTTGGCGGGGGTCTCTCTGGGGCCAACGTCCTGACTTTC
>10|once|TRBJ1-2|TRBV29-1|TRBD1
CSATGDGYTF
TGCAGCGCCACAGGGGATGGCTACACCTTC
>13|.|TRBJ2-7|TRBV12-5|.
CASGWGVTYEQYF
TGTGCTAGTGGTTGGGGGGTTACCTACGAGCAGTACTTC
>15|.|TRBJ2-1|TRBV3-1/TRBV3-2|TRBD2
CASSQDSGGAGEQFF
TGTGCCAGCAGCCAGGATAGCGGGGGGGCCGGTGAGCAGTTCTTC
>16|once|TRBJ2-1|TRBV7-9|.
CASSPPVRGGHFEQFF
TGTGCCAGCAGCCCTCCAGTGAGGGGGGGCCATTTTGAGCAGTTCTTC
>12|.|TRBJ1-1|TRBV13|TRBD1
CASSLRTGVAFF
TGTGCCAGCAGTTTACGGACAGGGGTCGCTTTCTTT
>13|.|TRBJ2-1|TRBV4-1|.
CASSPTAANEQFF
TGCGCCAGCAGCCCCACGGCGGCAAATGAGCAGTTCTTC
>16|few|TRBJ1-2|TRBV3-1/TRBV3-2|TRBD1
CASSRPGGTGSYGYTF
TGTGCCAGCAGCCGGCCTGGGGGGACAGGGTCTTATGGCTACACCTTC
>11|.|TRBJ2-5|TRBV25-1|.
CASSEGGTQYF
TGTGCCAGCAGCGAAGGCGGGACCCAGTACTTC
>13|once|TRBJ1-2|TRBV12-3/TRBV12-4|TRBD1
CASSLDRVDGYTF
TGTGCCAGCAGTTTGGACAGGGTGGATGGCTACACCTTC
>18|.|TRBJ1-3|TRBV7-8|.
CASSSRRGAGTSGNTIYF
TGTGCCAGCAGCTCTCGAAGAGGGGCGGGAACCTCTGGAAACACCATATATTTT
>13|.|TRBJ1-2|TRBV7-2|.
CASSFHEAHGYTF
TGTGCCAGCAGCTTTCATGAGGCCCATGGCTACACCTTC
>16|.|TRBJ1-4|TRBV5-4|.
CASSPGEGATNEKLFF
TGTGCCAGCAGCCCAGGGGAGGGGGCAACTAATGAAAAACTGTTTTTT
>16|.|TRBJ1-1|TRBV19|.
CASSYIGGGLGSEAFF
TGTGCCAGTAGTTACATCGGCGGGGGGCTCGGCTCTGAAGCTTTCTTT
>16|.|TRBJ1-5|TRBV28|.
CASRKKLSGSGQPQHF
TGTGCCAGCAGAAAAAAGCTATCAGGGTCTGGTCAGCCCCAGCATTTT
>17|.|TRBJ2-3|TRBV19|TRBD1
CASSIEGSGQRTDTQYF
TGTGCCAGTAGTATAGAGGGTTCGGGACAGCGCACAGATACGCAGTATTTT
>16|.|TRBJ2-2|TRBV7-6|TRBD1
CASSGDRVKNTGELFF
TGTGCCAGCAGCGGGGACAGGGTAAAGAACACCGGGGAGCTGTTTTTT
>13|.|TRBJ2-5|TRBV6-5|.
CASTSGYQETQYF
TGTGCCAGCACCTCGGGGTACCAAGAGACCCAGTACTTC
>15|.|TRBJ1-5|TRBV15|.
CATSRDAAGGQPQHF
TGTGCCACCAGCAGAGATGCCGCGGGGGGACAGCCCCAGCATTTT
>15|.|TRBJ2-3|TRBV6-5|TRBD2
CASSYVLAGSDTQYF
TGTGCCAGCAGTTACGTCCTAGCGGGGTCTGATACGCAGTATTTT
>12|few|TRBJ1-3|TRBV7-3|.
CASTSLGNTIYF
TGTGCCAGCACGAGCCTGGGAAACACCATATATTTT
>16|.|TRBJ2-7|TRBV4-2|.
CASSQDGAGSSYEQYF
TGTGCCAGCAGCCAAGATGGAGCCGGTAGCTCCTACGAGCAGTACTTC
>15|few|TRBJ2-5|TRBV6-5|.
CASSPLPGVSGTQYF
TGTGCCAGCTCTCCCCTGCCCGGGGTCAGTGGGACCCAGTACTTC
>13|.|TRBJ1-6|TRBV7-3|.
CASTDSKNSPLHF
TGTGCCAGCACGGACTCAAAGAATTCACCCCTCCACTTT
>12|few|TRBJ1-1|TRBV2|.
CATENRDTEAFF
TGTGCCACCGAAAACAGGGACACTGAAGCTTTCTTT
>15|once|TRBJ1-2|TRBV13|TRBD1
CASSGDRGRGYGYTF
TGTGCCAGCAGCGGTGACAGGGGGCGCGGTTATGGCTACACCTTC
>15|once|TRBJ1-1|TRBV5-1|TRBD1
CASSLWGTGVTEAFF
TGCGCCAGCAGCTTGTGGGGGACAGGGGTCACTGAAGCTTTCTTT
>13|.|TRBJ1-2|TRBV18|.
CASSPPLITGYTF
TGTGCCAGCTCACCACCTCTAATCACCGGCTACACCTTC
>15|.|TRBJ2-5|TRBV11-2|TRBD2
CASRRLAGGRETQYF
TGTGCCAGCAGGAGACTAGCGGGGGGCAGGGAGACCCAGTACTTC
>15|.|TRBJ2-5|TRBV9|TRBD1
CASSVRDRDLETQYF
TGTGCCAGCAGCGTAAGGGACAGGGACTTAGAGACCCAGTACTTC
>12|few|TRBJ1-2|TRBV5-6|.
CASSVLSYGYTF
TGTGCCAGCAGCGTACTGAGCTATGGCTACACCTTC
>16|.|TRBJ2-3|TRBV9|TRBD2
CASSVGGGGRTDTQYF
TGTGCCAGCAGCGTAGGCGGGGGGGGCCGCACAGATACGCAGTATTTT
>16|.|TRBJ2-2|TRBV21-1|.
CASSELTGPGTGELFF
TGTGCCAGCAGCGAACTGACAGGCCCCGGCACCGGGGAGCTGTTTTTT
>16|.|TRBJ2-2|TRBV2|TRBD1
CASSGSAGGHTGELFF
TGTGCCAGCAGTGGATCGGCAGGGGGACACACCGGGGAGCTGTTTTTT
>14|.|TRBJ2-3|TRBV14|.
CASSQAQNWDTQYF
TGTGCCAGCAGCCAAGCCCAGAATTGGGATACGCAGTATTTT
>13|.|TRBJ1-1|TRBV14|TRBD1
CASSQDWAGGAFF
TGTGCCAGCAGCCAAGATTGGGCAGGGGGAGCTTTCTTT
>11|.|TRBJ1-2|TRBV27|.
CASRGQNGYTF
TGTGCCAGCAGAGGACAGAATGGCTACACCTTC
>16|.|TRBJ1-4|TRBV28|.
CASSLQGLLNREKLFF
TGTGCCAGCAGTTTACAAGGACTATTGAATCGGGAAAAACTGTTTTTT
>13|.|TRBJ2-5|TRBV18|.
CASSPLEQETQYF
TGTGCCAGCTCGCCTCTAGAACAAGAGACCCAGTACTTC
>11|.|TRBJ2-1|TRBV6-5|TRBD2
CASTGGDEQFF
TGTGCCAGCACCGGGGGGGATGAGCAGTTCTTC
>16|once|TRBJ2-5|TRBV3-1/TRBV3-2|TRBD2
CASSHLAGGYQETQYF
TGTGCCAGCAGCCACTTAGCGGGGGGGTACCAAGAGACCCAGTACTTC
>17|.|TRBJ2-5|TRBV7-9|TRBD2
CASSLSSGGLLWETQYF
TGTGCCAGCAGCTTATCTAGCGGGGGCCTCTTATGGGAGACCCAGTACTTC